This T cell receptor (beta chain) was observed in a study of blood T cell repertoires in COVID-19. The overall study: The cDNA or gDNA used as material had been derived from T cells, B-cell-depleted T cells, or PBMCs.

There are 18 residues in the CDR3. Germline CDR1 and CDR2: SGHRS and YFSETQ. V shed 2 bases and J 3 bases; nucleotides not matched to a gene: 10. The authors' processing: Nucleated cell number was recorded as an estimate derived from reference gene primer amplification. Sequencing used immunoSEQ multiplex PCR; TCRdb keeps in-frame clones, though not all of them. The V and J calls and clone size were taken over from that table, and D and trimming were inferred from the DNA. The sample lists roughly 180,000 clones; 70% to 80% were seen once. A Seattle source enrolled patients during active infection and followed them longitudinally. There are a few counts of this clone.

This sequence joins TRBV5-1 and TRBJ1-3; TRBD1 matches 11 bases. The sequence derives from an older woman with COVID-19, enrolled during active disease. Specimen: peripheral blood. CDR3 nucleotide sequence: TGCGCCAGCAGCTTATCGGACAGGGGGCCGAAGAATGGAAACACCATATATTTT. Residues: CASSLSDRGPKNGNTIYF.